This T cell receptor (beta chain) is from a study of cytomegalovirus exposure and HLA in healthy donors. Primers included in the PCR were 60 Vbeta and 13 Jbeta primers. Repertoires were generated with immunoSEQ multiplex PCR, while TCRdb's copy carries only in-frame clones and drops some. The table records 150,000 or so clones, approximately 75% of them present only once. Study-level points and caveats: As a later analysis showed, several of the most significant clusters appeared to be linked to common viral pathogens. Analysis was carried out at a later point, and it linked a missense DCLRE1C variant to TCR beta V- and J-gene trimming. The productive fraction for most TCR beta V segments was about 87% or about 30% in an earlier analysis.

With regard to this clone: Its antigen is unknown.

The sequenced material came from PBMCs. The TCR sequence derives from a girl between 5 and 17 years old in good health and CMV-seronegative.

The CDR3 loop is CASSPKQGDHEKLFF. In nucleotides, the CDR3 is TGTGCCAGCAGCCCTAAACAGGGGGATCATGAAAAACTGTTTTTT. The J gene is TRBJ1-4, the V gene TRBV14; 8 bases align to TRBD1. Germline CDR1 SGHDN, CDR2 FVKESK. Trimming took 4 bases from V and 6 from J; bases not matched to a gene: 7. The CDR3 is made up of 15 amino acids.